This TCR beta chain was obtained from a study of blood T cell repertoires in COVID-19 (dated by TCRdb to the early 2020s). Study-wide context: Samples from collaborators originated in the United States, Italy and Spain and spanned both the acute and convalescent phases of COVID-19. Where HLA class I and class II types were available, the types were taken from metadata supplied by the sample provider, not from assay-based typing. A de-identified subject ID, COVID-19 status, age in years and sex were almost always included in the sample metadata. The repertoires were released in a freely available public database meant as a resource for research on the immune response to SARS-CoV-2. Subjects who had been exposed to COVID-19, were actively infected with it, or had recovered from it provided the deeply sampled blood TCRbeta repertoires that made up the dataset. Samples came from the ongoing ImmuneRACE study (first 160 participants) plus 1,254 subjects from 6 global collaborators. The prospective study material was composed of cDNA or gDNA derived from T cells, B-cell-depleted T cells, or PBMCs.

A second Seattle source provided samples from volunteer blood donors who had recovered from COVID-19. Collaborating institutions collected whole blood in K2EDTA tubes following their own protocols. For TCRbeta analysis, collaborators shipped samples as frozen whole blood, isolated PBMCs, or DNA extracted from either of those sample types. Results the study describes overall, beyond this receptor: How much clinical and demographic metadata was included differed by source and by participant, and the metadata was provided uncurated.

With regard to this clone: No cognate antigen has been identified for it. No much larger clonotype is one base removed from it; base qualities were not supplied.

The germline V gene gives CDR1 as SGHRS and CDR2 as YFSETQ. Including cysteine and phenylalanine, the CDR3 has 13 amino acids. Only the CDR3 region is kept as DNA, spanning 39 bases read in frame from base 1. The junction carries 8 bases between V and J, which are trimmed by 2 bases and 6 bases respectively. The immunoSEQ Assay, a bias-controlled multiplex PCR, was used to amplify TCRbeta CDR3 regions from genomic DNA. Per the source publication's procedure: The number of nucleated cells in each sample was estimated by amplification of reference gene primers within the assay. To quantify the absolute abundance of each unique TCRbeta CDR3 rearrangement, sequence reads were collapsed and filtered. Productive Simpson clonality was computed per sample as the square root of Simpson's diversity index over productive rearrangements. TCRdb stores this immuneACCESS table with in-frame sequences only. Part of the clones is absent; in the studies checked, under half of the shortfall reflects unresolved V genes, and no reason is known for the rest. D and trimming come from the DNA, and the V and J calls and clone size come from that table. In all, the sample holds hundreds of thousands of clones, and about nine tenths of those were seen once. The top ten constitute about 7% of the sample.

Source material: peripheral blood. This TCR derives from a man aged 60 to 69 who had recovered from COVID-19. The V gene is TRBV5-1 and the J gene is TRBJ2-2; TRBD1 is a weak D gene call, 5 bases matching. The DNA reads as follows: TGCGCCAGCAGCTTTTTCAGGGCCGGGGAGCTGTTTTTT. This gives the protein CASSFFRAGELFF.